The present TCR beta chain was sequenced within a study of cytomegalovirus exposure and HLA in healthy donors. Study summary: The study placed around 80% of its 398 genotyped donors in the Caucasian-associated ancestry cluster.

PCR primers comprised 60 Vbeta and 13 Jbeta primers. Per the study methods: Some 9.9 million shared chains were among some 80 million unique TCR beta chains counted in a later analysis. Generated by immunoSEQ multiplex PCR, the TCRdb table keeps only in-frame clones and is missing some. V and J calls and clone size come straight from that table; D and trimming were deduced from the DNA. The sample lists tens of thousands of clones, 60% to 85% occurring once. Germline CDR1 and CDR2: LNHDA and SQIVND (reference sequence). The CDR3 spans 15 residues. V lost 6 bases to trimming and J lost 3 bases, with 15 bases between them.

The chain has TRBV19 and TRBJ2-1, with D possibly TRBD1 on 6 matching bases. Sequenced sample: PBMCs. The TCR was taken from a man aged 35-49 years in good health and CMV-seronegative. CDR3 bases: TGTGCCAGTAGCCCGGGACACACTAACTACAATGAGCAGTTCTTC. This codes for CASSPGHTNYNEQFF. The full variable domain, in which reference TRBV19 and TRBJ2-1 provide the parts outside the CDR3, is DGGITQSPKYLFRKEGQNVTLSCEQNLNHDAMYWYRQDPGQGLRLIYYSQIVNDFQKGDIAEGYSVSREKKESFPLTVTSAQKNPTAFYLCASSPGHTNYNEQFFGPGTRLTVL.